Following are 5 T cell receptor beta chains from one sample sequenced in a study of blood T cells in healthy people across ages. A J-beta primer mix and a sample-barcoded 5' primer were used in a second PCR of roughly 6 to 11 cycles. TCRdb re-analysed the 5' RACE reads in MiXCR, keeping a single row per CDR3 protein. The repertoire holds 590,000 or so distinct CDR3 sequences, approximately 30% seen once, with approximately 14% in the top ten. Source material: blood. Receptors were obtained from an elderly woman in good health.

In the case of this clonotype: This may come from a read error, since a much larger clone is one base off. CDR3 bases: TGTGCCAGCTCACCAAAGGGACCCTACGCGCAGTACTTC. Translated: CASSPKGPYAQYF. The rearrangement uses TRBV18 and TRBJ2-5; TRBD1 or TRBD2 may be the D gene (5 bases each). The length of the CDR3 is 13 residues. The V gene's germline CDR1 is KGHSH and CDR2 LQKENI. V was clipped by 2 bases and J by 11 bases, with 15 bases between them.

This chain joins TRBV6-5 and TRBJ1-4; maybe TRBD1 (5 bases). In germline, CDR1 is MNHEY, CDR2 SVGAGI. V lost 10 bases to trimming and J lost 5 bases, with 17 bases between them. This CDR3 has 14 residues. The CDR3 sequence is CATNYRDRNEKLFF. DNA of the CDR3: TGTGCCACCAACTACCGGGACCGCAATGAAAAACTGTTTTTT.

The chain employs TRBV20-1 and TRBJ2-1, with 7 bases fitting TRBD2. J gave up 4 bases and V 6 bases, and 3 bases lay outside the gene matches. This CDR3 has 12 amino acids. Per the germline V gene, CDR1 is DFQATT and CDR2 is SNEGSKA (reference sequence). CDR3 in amino acids: CSAGTIYNEQFF. CDR3 nucleotides: TGCAGTGCCGGGACTATATACAATGAGCAGTTCTTC.

This chain's CDR3 is CASSLVRVFYNEQYF. The CDR3 bases are TGTGCCAGCAGTTTAGTTCGCGTATTCTACAATGAGCAGTACTTC. The V and J genes are TRBV27 and TRBJ2-5; no clear D gene. The CDR3 runs to 15 residues. Looked up from germline, CDR1 is MNHEY and CDR2 is SMNVEV (reference sequence). V was clipped by 2 bases and J by 11 bases, with 21 bases between them.

This clonotype was seen more than once but under ten times. This may stem from a read error, because a much larger clone lies one nucleotide away. V is TRBV5-1 and J is TRBJ2-7; TRBD2 matches 7 bases. The germline V gene encodes CDR1 SGHRS and CDR2 YFSETQ. CDR3 length equals 15 residues. Trimming at V came to 5 bases and at J to 7 bases, leaving 15 bases not matched to a gene. CDR3 sequence (DNA): TGCGCCAGCAGGCCCGTGCGAGCGGGGTCCGATGAGCAGTACTTC. This gives the protein CASRPVRAGSDEQYF. Full variable domain (missing parts from reference TRBV5-1 and TRBJ2-7): KAGVTQTPRYLIKTRGQQVTLSCSPISGHRSVSWYQQTPGQGLQFLFEYFSETQRNKGNFPGRFSGRQFSNSRSEMNVSTLELGDSALYLCASRPVRAGSDEQYFGPGTRLTVT.